This TCR beta chain was captured by sequencing in a study of T cell responses to AZD1222 COVID-19 vaccine. Overall study results and limits: Dominant CD4 TCR responses targeted spike regions 160-218 and 743-854. There were mostly white British donors and more females than males, and clonal diversity was possibly underestimated.

There are 13 residues in the CDR3. The V gene's germline CDR1 is SQVTM and CDR2 ANQGSEA. V lost 0 bases, J lost 8 bases, and 13 bases lay in between. Assay used: immunoSEQ multiplex PCR; TCRdb lists only in-frame clones, some missing. The sample records approximately 200,000 clones, approximately 91% being singletons. Second doses were pooled across both intervals (about 4 or about 12 weeks). Remarks on this clone: What it binds is unknown.

Sequenced here: peripheral blood, sampled 28 days after the second AZD1222 dose. The chain joins TRBV29-1 to TRBJ1-2, with D possibly matching TRBD1 (6 bases). The clonotype was recovered from an adult who received the AZD1222 COVID-19 vaccine. The CDR3 loop is CSVEEGGPEGYTF. The CDR3 DNA reads TGCAGCGTTGAAGAAGGGGGGCCTGAAGGCTACACCTTC.